The entry that follows covers one T cell receptor (beta chain) sequence. The data were obtained in a study of preoperative IRX-2 immunotherapy in early breast cancer. Treatment here: preoperative locoregional IRX-2 cytokine immunotherapy. Germline V gene sequence: CDR1 LNHDA, CDR2 SQIVND (reference sequence). The CDR3 consists of 15 residues. Deletions cut 3 bases from V and 0 bases from J, with 12 bases between. Libraries were prepared by immunoSEQ multiplex PCR; TCRdb keeps only in-frame clonotypes and omits some of them. Of roughly 10,000 clones listed, roughly 76% were seen once; the top ten hold roughly 6%.

The material was lymph node tissue, obtained before IRX-2 immunotherapy. The genes are TRBV19 and TRBJ2-7; D remains ambiguous. The clonotype comes from a human donor with breast cancer. Written as DNA, the CDR3 is TGTGCCAGTAGTATCTCCGGCCAGTCCTCCTACGAGCAGTACTTC. Translating gives CASSISGQSSYEQYF. Drawing the rest from reference TRBV19 and TRBJ2-7, the complete variable domain is DGGITQSPKYLFRKEGQNVTLSCEQNLNHDAMYWYRQDPGQGLRLIYYSQIVNDFQKGDIAEGYSVSREKKESFPLTVTSAQKNPTAFYLCASSISGQSSYEQYFGPGTRLTVT.